This T cell receptor beta chain was recovered during a study of blood T cell repertoires in COVID-19. Methods used by the authors: Reference gene primer amplification yielded estimated nucleated cell counts. Here immunoSEQ multiplex PCR was the method, and the copy in TCRdb shows in-frame clones only, minus some. The V and J calls and the clone size are those of that table, but D and trimming were determined from the DNA. The sample consists of about 99,000 clones, just over 85% of them appearing once. The specimen was peripheral blood. The TCR originated in a human donor in a cohort sampled during active COVID-19.

DNA of the CDR3: TGCAGCGTTAAACGGGACTGGAACACTGACGAGCAGTACTTC. Translating gives CSVKRDWNTDEQYF. The chain employs TRBV29-1 and TRBJ2-7, with TRBD2 as a possible D gene (6 bases). Germline V gene data show CDR1 as SQVTM and CDR2 as ANQGSEA. The CDR3 spans 14 residues. Trimming cost V 5 bases and J 5 bases, with 19 bases left between them.